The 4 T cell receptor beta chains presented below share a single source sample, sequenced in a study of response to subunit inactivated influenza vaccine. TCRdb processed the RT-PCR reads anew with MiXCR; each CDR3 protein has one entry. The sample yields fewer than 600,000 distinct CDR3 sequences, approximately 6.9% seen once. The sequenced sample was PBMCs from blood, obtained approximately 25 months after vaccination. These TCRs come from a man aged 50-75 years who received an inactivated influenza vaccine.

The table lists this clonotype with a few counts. In nucleotides, the CDR3 is TGTGCCAGCAATCAGGGCCAGCGACTTATGAGCACAGATACGCAGTATTTT. Protein product: CASNQGQRLMSTDTQYF. The chain is built from TRBV6-1 and TRBJ2-3, with D possibly TRBD1 on 5 matching bases. Germline V gene sequence: CDR1 MNHNS, CDR2 SASEGT. The CDR3 is 17 residues long. V dropped 7 bases and J dropped 0 bases, with 20 bases sitting between them.

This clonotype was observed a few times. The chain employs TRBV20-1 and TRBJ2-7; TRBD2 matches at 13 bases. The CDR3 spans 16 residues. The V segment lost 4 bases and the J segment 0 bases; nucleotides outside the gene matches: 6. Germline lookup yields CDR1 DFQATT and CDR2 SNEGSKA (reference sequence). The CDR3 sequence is CSAIGLAGVSSYEQYF. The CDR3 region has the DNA TGCAGTGCTATAGGACTAGCGGGAGTCTCCTCCTACGAGCAGTACTTC.

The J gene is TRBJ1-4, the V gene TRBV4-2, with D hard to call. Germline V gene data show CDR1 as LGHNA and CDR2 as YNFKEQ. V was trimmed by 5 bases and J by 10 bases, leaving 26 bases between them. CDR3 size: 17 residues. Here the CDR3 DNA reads TGTGCCAGCAGCTCACGGGGAGCAGCGAATGAAATTGGAAAACTGTTTTTT. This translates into CASSSRGAANEIGKLFF.

Here the CDR3 reads CASSYSGQPDDEQYF. CDR3 nucleotide sequence: TGTGCCAGCAGTTACTCGGGACAACCCGACGACGAGCAGTACTTC. The rearrangement links TRBV6-5 to TRBJ2-7; possible D gene TRBD1, 6 bases. The length of the CDR3 is 15 residues. V shed 0 bases and J shed 5 bases, with 14 bases lying between them. The germline CDR1 and CDR2 sequences are MNHEY and SVGAGI.